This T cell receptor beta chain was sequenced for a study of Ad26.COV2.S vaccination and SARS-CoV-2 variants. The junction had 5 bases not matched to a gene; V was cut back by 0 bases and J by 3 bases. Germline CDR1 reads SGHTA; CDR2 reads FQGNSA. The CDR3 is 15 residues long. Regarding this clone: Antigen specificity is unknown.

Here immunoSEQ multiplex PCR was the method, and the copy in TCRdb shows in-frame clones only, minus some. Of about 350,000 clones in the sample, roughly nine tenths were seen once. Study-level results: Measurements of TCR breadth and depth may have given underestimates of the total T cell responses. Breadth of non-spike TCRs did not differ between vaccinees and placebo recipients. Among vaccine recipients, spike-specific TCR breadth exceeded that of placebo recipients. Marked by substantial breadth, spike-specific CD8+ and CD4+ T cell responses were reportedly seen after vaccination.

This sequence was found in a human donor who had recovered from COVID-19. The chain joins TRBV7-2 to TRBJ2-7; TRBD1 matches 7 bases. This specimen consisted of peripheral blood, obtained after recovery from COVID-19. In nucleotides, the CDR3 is TGTGCCAGCAGCTTAGCCGGGACAGAATACTACGAGCAGTACTTC. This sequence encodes CASSLAGTEYYEQYF.